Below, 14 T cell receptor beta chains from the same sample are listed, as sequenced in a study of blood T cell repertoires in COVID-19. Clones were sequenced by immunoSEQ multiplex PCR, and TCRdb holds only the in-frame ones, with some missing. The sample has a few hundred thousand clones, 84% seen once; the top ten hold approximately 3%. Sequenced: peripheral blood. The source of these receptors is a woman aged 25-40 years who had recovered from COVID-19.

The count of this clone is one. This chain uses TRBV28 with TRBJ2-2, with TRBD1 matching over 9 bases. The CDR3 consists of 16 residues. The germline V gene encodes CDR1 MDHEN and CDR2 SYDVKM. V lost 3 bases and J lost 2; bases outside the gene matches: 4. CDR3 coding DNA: TGTGCCAGCAGTTTCGGGGACAGGGAAAACACCGGGGAGCTGTTTTTT. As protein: CASSFGDRENTGELFF. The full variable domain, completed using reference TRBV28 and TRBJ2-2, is DVKVTQSSRYLVKRTGEKVFLECVQDMDHENMFWYRQDPGLGLRLIYFSYDVKMKEKGDIPEGYSVSREKKERFSLILESASTNQTSMYLCASSFGDRENTGELFFGEGSRLTVL.

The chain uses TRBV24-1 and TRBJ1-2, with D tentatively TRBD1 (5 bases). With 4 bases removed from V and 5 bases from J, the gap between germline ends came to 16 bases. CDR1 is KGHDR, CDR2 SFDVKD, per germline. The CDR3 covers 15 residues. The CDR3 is CATSDPASGEYGYTF. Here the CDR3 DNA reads TGTGCCACCAGTGACCCGGCATCGGGGGAGTATGGCTACACCTTC.

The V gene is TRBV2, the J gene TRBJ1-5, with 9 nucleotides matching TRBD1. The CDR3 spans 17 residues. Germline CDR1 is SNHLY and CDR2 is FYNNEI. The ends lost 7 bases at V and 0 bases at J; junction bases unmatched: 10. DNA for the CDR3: TGTGCCAGCACCGTCCCGGGACAGGGATTTAGCAATCAGCCCCAGCATTTT. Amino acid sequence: CASTVPGQGFSNQPQHF.

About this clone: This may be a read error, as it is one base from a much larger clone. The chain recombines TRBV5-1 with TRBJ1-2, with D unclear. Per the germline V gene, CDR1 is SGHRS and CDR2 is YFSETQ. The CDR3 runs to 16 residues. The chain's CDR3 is CVSSLGHLGGSYGYTF. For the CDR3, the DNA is TGCGTCAGCAGCTTAGGGCACCTTGGAGGGAGCTATGGCTACACCTTC.

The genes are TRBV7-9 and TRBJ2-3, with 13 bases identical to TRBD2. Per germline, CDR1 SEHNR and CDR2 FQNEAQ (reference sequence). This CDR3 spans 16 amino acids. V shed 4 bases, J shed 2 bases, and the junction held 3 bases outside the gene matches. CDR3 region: CASSSGTSGDTDTQYF. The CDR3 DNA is TGTGCCAGCAGCTCCGGGACTAGCGGGGACACAGATACGCAGTATTTT. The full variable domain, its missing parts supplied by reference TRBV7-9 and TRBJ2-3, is DTGVSQNPRHKITKRGQNVTFRCDPISEHNRLYWYRQTLGQGPEFLTYFQNEAQLEKSRLLSDRFSAERPKGSFSTLEIQRTEQGDSAMYLCASSSGTSGDTDTQYFGPGTRLTVL.

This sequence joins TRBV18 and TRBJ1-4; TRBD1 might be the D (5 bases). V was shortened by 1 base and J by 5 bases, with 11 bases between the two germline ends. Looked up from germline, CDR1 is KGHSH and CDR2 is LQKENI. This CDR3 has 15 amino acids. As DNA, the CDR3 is TGTGCCAGCTCACCACTGACAGACACCAATGAAAAACTGTTTTTT. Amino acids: CASSPLTDTNEKLFF.

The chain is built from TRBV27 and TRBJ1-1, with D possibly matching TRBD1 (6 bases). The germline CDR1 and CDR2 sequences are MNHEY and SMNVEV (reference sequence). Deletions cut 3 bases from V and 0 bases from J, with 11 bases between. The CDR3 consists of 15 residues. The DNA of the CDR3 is TGTGCCAGCAGTTTTATACAGGGTATGAACACTGAAGCTTTCTTT. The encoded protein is CASSFIQGMNTEAFF.

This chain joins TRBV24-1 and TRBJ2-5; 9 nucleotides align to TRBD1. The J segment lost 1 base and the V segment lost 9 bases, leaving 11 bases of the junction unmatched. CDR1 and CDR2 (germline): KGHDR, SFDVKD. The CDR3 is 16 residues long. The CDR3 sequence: CATGPGGQGPQETQYF. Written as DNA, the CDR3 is TGTGCCACCGGACCCGGGGGACAGGGCCCCCAAGAGACCCAGTACTTC.

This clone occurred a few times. This CDR3 reads CASSLGGTGAHYEQYF. CDR3 DNA sequence: TGTGCCAGCAGCTTAGGGGGGACAGGGGCCCACTACGAGCAGTACTTC. The J gene is TRBJ2-7, the V gene TRBV11-2; 10 bases are shared with TRBD1. Germline V gives CDR1 SGHAT, CDR2 FQNNGV. The CDR3 runs 16 residues. The trim removed 1 base at V and 3 bases at J, leaving 6 bases unmatched.

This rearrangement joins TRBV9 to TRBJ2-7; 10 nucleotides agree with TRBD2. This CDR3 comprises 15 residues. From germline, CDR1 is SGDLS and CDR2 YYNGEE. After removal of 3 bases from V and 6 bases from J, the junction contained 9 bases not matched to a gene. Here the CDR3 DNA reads TGTGCCAGCAGCGCGAGCATAGCGGGAGGTCGCGAGCAGTACTTC. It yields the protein CASSASIAGGREQYF.

The CDR3 DNA sequence: TGTGCCAGCAGTGAATCAGCACAGGGGCACACTGAAGCTTTCTTT. This encodes CASSESAQGHTEAFF. The chain links TRBV25-1 to TRBJ1-1; TRBD1 agrees at 7 bases. Trimming removed 1 base from V and 3 bases from J; junction bases left unmatched: 5. The CDR3 has 15 amino acids. The germline CDR1 and CDR2 sequences are MGHDK and SYGVNS.

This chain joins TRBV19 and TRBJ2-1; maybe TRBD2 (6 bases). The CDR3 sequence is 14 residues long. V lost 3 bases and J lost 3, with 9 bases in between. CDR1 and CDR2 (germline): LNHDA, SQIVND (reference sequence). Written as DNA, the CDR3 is TGTGCCAGTAGTATCGGTAGCGGCTACAATGAGCAGTTCTTC. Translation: CASSIGSGYNEQFF.

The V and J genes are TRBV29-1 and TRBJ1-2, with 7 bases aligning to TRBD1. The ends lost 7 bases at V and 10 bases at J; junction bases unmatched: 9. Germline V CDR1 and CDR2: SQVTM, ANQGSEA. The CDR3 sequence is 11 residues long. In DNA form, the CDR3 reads TGCAGCGCCTCAACAGGGGTAGACTACACCTTC. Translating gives CSASTGVDYTF.

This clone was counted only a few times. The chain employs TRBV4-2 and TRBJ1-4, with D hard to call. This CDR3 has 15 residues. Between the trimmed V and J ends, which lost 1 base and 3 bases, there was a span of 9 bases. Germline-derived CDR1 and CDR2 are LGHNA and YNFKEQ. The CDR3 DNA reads TGTGCCAGCAGCCAAGTCGGCGGGGCTAATGAAAAACTGTTTTTT. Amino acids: CASSQVGGANEKLFF.